This TCR beta chain stems from a study of blood T cell repertoires in COVID-19. About the research overall: Sample material is recorded as cDNA or gDNA derived from T cells, B-cell-depleted T cells, or PBMCs.

The table came from immunoSEQ multiplex PCR; TCRdb's copy has only in-frame clones and leaves some out. Here the sample spans 300,000 to 400,000 clones, roughly 89% being singletons. From germline, CDR1 is SGHTA and CDR2 FQGNSA. The V and J ends lost 5 bases and 0 bases, in that order; junction bases with no gene match: 6. This CDR3 contains 18 residues. The chain employs TRBV7-2 and TRBJ2-3; 15 nucleotides agree with TRBD2. Material: peripheral blood. This receptor was identified in a man aged 25-40 years with COVID-19, enrolled during active disease. The CDR3 sequence: CASSRTSGGARSTDTQYF. The CDR3 DNA follows: TGTGCCAGCAGCCGGACTAGCGGGGGGGCGAGAAGCACAGATACGCAGTATTTT.